This T cell receptor beta chain was obtained from a study of blood T cell repertoires in COVID-19. Data came from immunoSEQ multiplex PCR; TCRdb stores just in-frame clones and leaves some out. This sample has about 230,000 clones, with under 90% found just once. Trimming shortened V by 6 bases and J by 5 bases, and 16 bases separated the two germline ends. The CDR3 consists of 13 residues. CDR1 and CDR2 from the germline V gene are SQVTM and ANQGSEA. The genes are TRBV29-1 and TRBJ1-2; D might be TRBD1 (5 bases). The sample taken for sequencing was peripheral blood. This clonotype was sampled from a woman of 80 years or more with active or convalescent COVID-19. The CDR3 DNA sequence: TGCAGCGTGCGCGGGACGTCTCCTTATGGCTACACCTTC. Its protein is CSVRGTSPYGYTF.